This T cell receptor beta chain was profiled in a study of OX40 agonist ivuxolimab in advanced cancers. Across the whole study: Across the patients, intravenous ivuxolimab was delivered every 2 weeks at 0.01 to 10 mg/kg. Partial response was recorded in three patients: one hepatocellular carcinoma and two cutaneous melanoma cases. Study results and limitations: A proportion of nonresponders additionally exhibited low normalized T-cell clonal expansion. At 0.1 to 3.0 mg/kg and by week 6, clonal expansion occurred in CD4+ and CD8+ blood T cells.

V was trimmed by 4 bases and J by 3 bases, leaving 16 bases between them. Germline assignment: CDR1 SGDLS and CDR2 YYNGEE. CDR3 size: 15 residues. TCRdb's table, derived via immunoSEQ multiplex PCR, lists solely in-frame clones and lacks some. The sample lists fewer than 20,000 clones, around 74% occurring once. This clone was seen a handful of times. Its antigen is not identified. This specimen consisted of CD4+ or CD8+ T cells sorted from blood, obtained in a trial of the OX40 agonist ivuxolimab. This clonotype originated in an adult with an advanced solid tumor such as melanoma, head and neck, liver or kidney cancer. The V and J genes are TRBV9 and TRBJ1-2; D possibly corresponds to TRBD1 (5 bases). This chain's CDR3 is CASSPGGGADYGYTF. For the CDR3, the DNA is TGTGCCAGCAGCCCCGGCGGAGGGGCTGACTATGGCTACACCTTC.